The following is a T cell receptor beta chain sequence with its context. Primers for the PCR totalled 60 Vbeta and 13 Jbeta. This table comes from immunoSEQ multiplex PCR, and its TCRdb copy is limited to in-frame clones, with some not included. This repertoire shows roughly 78,000 clones, around 58% found once; its top ten account for 5.7%. The CDR3 contains 15 residues. Losses at the gene ends were 5 bases for V and 0 bases for J; bases not matched to a gene: 3. Germline V gives CDR1 SGHNT, CDR2 YENEEA. The sample originates from a study of cytomegalovirus exposure and HLA in healthy donors. About the research overall: Unique TCR beta sequences numbering around 110 million came from 150 million to 200 million T cells in an earlier analysis.

The TCR was taken from a man aged 25-45 years in good health and CMV-seropositive. The rearrangement links TRBV11-3 to TRBJ2-1; 8 positions agree with TRBD2. The sample taken for sequencing was PBMCs. CDR3 bases: TGTGCCAGCAGCCGTAGCGGGGCCTCCTACAATGAGCAGTTCTTC. Translated, it gives CASSRSGASYNEQFF.